This TCR beta chain stems from a study of blood T cell repertoires in COVID-19. Study summary: Acute and convalescent COVID-19 samples came from the United States, Italy and Spain. PBMCs, B-cell-depleted T cells, or T cells were the source of the cDNA or gDNA that made up the material.

Adults between roughly 18 and 100 years of age took part from under 30 US areas. Assignments of participants to cohorts depended upon their own reported clinical history. The germline CDR1 and CDR2 sequences are GTSNPN and SVGIG (reference sequence). V gave up 7 bases and J gave up 3 bases; unmatched junction bases: 4. This CDR3 contains 13 residues. The data were produced by immunoSEQ multiplex PCR, yet TCRdb's version contains in-frame clones alone and is incomplete. This table holds hundreds of thousands of clones, about 90% found once. This clone was detected only once. The sequenced material came from PBMCs or T cells enriched from blood (not recorded which). This chain connects TRBV30 to TRBJ2-3, with 10 positions matching TRBD2. The TCR originated in a woman in her late teens or twenties with acute COVID-19. CDR3 DNA sequence: TGTGCCTCTAGCGGGAGCGCGACAGATACGCAGTATTTT. It is translated as CASSGSATDTQYF.